Listed below are T cell receptor beta chains from one sample, sequenced in a study of STAT3 mutations in large granular lymphocyte leukemia. Clones were sequenced by immunoSEQ multiplex PCR, and TCRdb holds only the in-frame ones, with some missing. The sample carries 30,000 to 35,000 clones, about three quarters recorded once. Sequenced: peripheral blood mononuclear cells. Every receptor here comes from a woman between 50 and 59 years old with T-cell large granular lymphocyte leukemia. Some clones in this sample may be carry-over from other donors' samples. Both conserved end residues are part of each CDR3. The D gene is left open where the match is weak. Expanded clones get a size class; other rows say once, few or many, or leave the size out.

D	V	size	J	CDR3	DNA
-	TRBV7-2	-	TRBJ1-2	CASSPEGVYGYTF	TGTGCCAGCAGCCCCGAGGGTGTTTATGGCTACACCTTC
TRBD2	TRBV18	-	TRBJ2-1	CASSPLAGVGNEQFF	TGTGCCAGCTCACCGCTAGCGGGAGTGGGCAATGAGCAGTTCTTC
TRBD1	TRBV28	-	TRBJ1-5	CASSRGGTGLGQPQHF	TGTGCCAGCAGCAGGGGCGGGACAGGGTTGGGTCAGCCCCAGCATTTT
-	TRBV11-3	-	TRBJ2-3	CASSLGLDTQYF	TGTGCCAGCAGCTTAGGCCTGGATACGCAGTATTTT
-	TRBV10-3	once	TRBJ2-7	CAISELEGSYEQYF	TGTGCCATCAGTGAGTTGGAAGGATCCTACGAGCAGTACTTC
-	TRBV5-5	few	TRBJ1-1	CASSFGTVNTEAFF	TGTGCCAGCAGTTTTGGGACGGTGAACACTGAAGCTTTCTTT
-	TRBV30	-	TRBJ2-1	CAWSRATMFNEQFF	TGTGCCTGGAGCAGAGCGACCATGTTCAATGAGCAGTTCTTC
-	TRBV6-6	once	TRBJ1-4	CASSGDRGAGKLFF	TGTGCCAGCAGCGGGGATCGGGGGGCGGGAAAACTGTTTTTT
TRBD1	TRBV18	-	TRBJ1-3	CASTGVSGNTIYF	TGTGCCAGCACAGGGGTGTCTGGAAACACCATATATTTT
TRBD1	TRBV18	-	TRBJ2-5	CASSQGALETQYF	TGTGCCAGCTCACAGGGGGCTTTGGAGACCCAGTACTTC
-	TRBV18	-	TRBJ1-1	CASSPSNTEAFF	TGTGCCAGCTCACCCTCGAACACTGAAGCTTTCTTT
TRBD1	TRBV4-1	-	TRBJ1-2	CASSQTGVGNYGYTF	TGCGCCAGCAGCCAGACAGGGGTTGGTAACTATGGCTACACCTTC
-	TRBV5-1	-	TRBJ2-7	CASSLAQGGTTEQYF	TGCGCCAGCAGCTTGGCCCAGGGGGGAACTACGGAGCAGTACTTC
TRBD2	TRBV7-9	-	TRBJ2-7	CASSSSGLRSYEQYF	TGTGCCAGCAGCTCTTCGGGACTACGCTCCTACGAGCAGTACTTC
TRBD1	TRBV4-3	-	TRBJ1-4	CASSQGDRVDEKLFF	TGCGCCAGCAGCCAAGGGGACAGGGTGGATGAAAAACTGTTTTTT
TRBD1	TRBV18	once	TRBJ1-2	CASSPAGTGYGYTF	TGTGCCAGCTCACCTGCCGGGACAGGCTATGGCTACACCTTC
-	TRBV7-2	-	TRBJ1-2	CASSRAGTYGYTF	TGTGCCAGCAGCAGGGCCGGGACCTATGGCTACACCTTC
-	TRBV5-4	-	TRBJ2-1	CASSLDTRRDEQFF	TGTGCCAGCAGCTTGGATACAAGGAGGGATGAGCAGTTCTTC
-	TRBV7-2	few	TRBJ2-7	CASSLAGGSYEQYF	TGTGCCAGCAGCTTAGCAGGGGGCTCCTACGAGCAGTACTTC
-	TRBV5-1	-	TRBJ2-3	CASSLVRLTLPQDTQYF	TGCGCCAGCAGCTTGGTCAGACTAACTCTACCACAGGATACGCAGTATTTT
TRBD2	TRBV27	-	TRBJ2-7	CASSLRLADYEQYF	TGTGCCAGCAGTTTGCGGCTAGCGGACTACGAGCAGTACTTC
-	TRBV6-5	medium-sized	TRBJ2-7	CASSSQAPYPDEQYF	TGTGCCAGCAGTTCGCAGGCCCCCTATCCGGACGAGCAGTACTTC
-	TRBV18	-	TRBJ2-2	CASSPPGAINTGELFF	TGTGCCAGCTCACCACCGGGCGCTATAAACACCGGGGAGCTGTTTTTT
-	TRBV7-8	-	TRBJ1-1	CASSYLPTEAFF	TGTGCCAGCAGCTACCTTCCCACTGAAGCTTTCTTT
-	TRBV30	once	TRBJ1-5	CAWSAEGRQPQHF	TGTGCCTGGAGTGCGGAGGGCAGGCAGCCCCAGCATTTT
TRBD1	TRBV27	-	TRBJ1-1	CASRPDRGNTEAFF	TGTGCCAGCAGACCGGACAGGGGGAACACTGAAGCTTTCTTT
-	TRBV7-9	few	TRBJ2-7	CASTLLGEGTDEQYF	TGTGCCAGCACCCTCCTTGGTGAAGGTACCGACGAGCAGTACTTC
TRBD1	TRBV7-2	-	TRBJ1-4	CASSTGGLTNEKLFF	TGTGCCAGCAGCACAGGGGGTTTGACTAATGAAAAACTGTTTTTT
TRBD2	TRBV7-3	-	TRBJ2-3	CASSTTSGADTQYF	TGTGCCAGCAGCACAACTAGCGGAGCAGATACGCAGTATTTT
TRBD2	TRBV28	few	TRBJ2-3	CASSFERDTDTQYF	TGTGCCAGCAGTTTCGAGCGGGACACAGATACGCAGTATTTT
-	TRBV5-1	-	TRBJ1-1	CASSLTRNTEAFF	TGCGCCAGCAGCTTAACTAGGAACACTGAAGCTTTCTTT
TRBD1	TRBV29-1	-	TRBJ1-2	CSVVTGGPGYTF	TGCAGCGTTGTGACAGGGGGCCCTGGCTACACCTTC
-	TRBV5-6	-	TRBJ1-1	CASSFRTSVTEAFF	TGTGCCAGCAGCTTCCGGACGTCGGTCACTGAAGCTTTCTTT
TRBD1	TRBV4-1	-	TRBJ1-5	CASSRSGTGGFQPQHF	TGCGCCAGCAGCCGCTCCGGGACAGGGGGATTTCAGCCCCAGCATTTT
TRBD1	TRBV4-3	-	TRBJ1-4	CASSQDRVGRKLFF	TGCGCCAGCAGCCAGGACAGGGTTGGGAGAAAACTGTTTTTT
TRBD2	TRBV18	-	TRBJ2-5	CASSLARGEGETQYF	TGTGCCAGCTCACTCGCCCGGGGGGAAGGAGAGACCCAGTACTTC
-	TRBV5-6	-	TRBJ1-1	CASSFGTEAFF	TGTGCCAGCAGCTTCGGTACTGAAGCTTTCTTT
-	TRBV30	-	TRBJ1-1	CAWSKGRTMNTEAFF	TGTGCCTGGAGTAAGGGACGGACGATGAACACTGAAGCTTTCTTT